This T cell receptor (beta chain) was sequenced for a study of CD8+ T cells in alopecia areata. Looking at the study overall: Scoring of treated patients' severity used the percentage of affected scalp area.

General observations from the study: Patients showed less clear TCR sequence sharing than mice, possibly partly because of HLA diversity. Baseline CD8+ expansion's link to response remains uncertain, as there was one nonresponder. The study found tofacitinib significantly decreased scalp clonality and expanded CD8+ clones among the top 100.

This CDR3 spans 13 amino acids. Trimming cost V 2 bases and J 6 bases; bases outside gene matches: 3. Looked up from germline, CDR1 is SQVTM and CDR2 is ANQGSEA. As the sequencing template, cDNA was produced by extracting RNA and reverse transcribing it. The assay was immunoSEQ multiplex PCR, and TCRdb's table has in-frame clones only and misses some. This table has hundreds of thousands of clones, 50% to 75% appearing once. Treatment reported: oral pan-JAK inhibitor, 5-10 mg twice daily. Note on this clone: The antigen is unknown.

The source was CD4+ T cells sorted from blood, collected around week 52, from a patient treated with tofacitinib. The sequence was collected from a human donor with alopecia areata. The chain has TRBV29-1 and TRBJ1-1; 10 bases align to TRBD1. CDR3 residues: CSVEIGQGAEAFF. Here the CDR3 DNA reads TGCAGCGTTGAAATCGGACAGGGGGCTGAAGCTTTCTTT. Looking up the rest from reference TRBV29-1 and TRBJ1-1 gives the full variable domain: SAVISQKPSRDICQRGTSLTIQCQVDSQVTMMFWYRQQPGQSLTLIATANQGSEATYESGFVIDKFPISRPNLTFSTLTVSNMSPEDSSIYLCSVEIGQGAEAFFGQGTRLTVV.